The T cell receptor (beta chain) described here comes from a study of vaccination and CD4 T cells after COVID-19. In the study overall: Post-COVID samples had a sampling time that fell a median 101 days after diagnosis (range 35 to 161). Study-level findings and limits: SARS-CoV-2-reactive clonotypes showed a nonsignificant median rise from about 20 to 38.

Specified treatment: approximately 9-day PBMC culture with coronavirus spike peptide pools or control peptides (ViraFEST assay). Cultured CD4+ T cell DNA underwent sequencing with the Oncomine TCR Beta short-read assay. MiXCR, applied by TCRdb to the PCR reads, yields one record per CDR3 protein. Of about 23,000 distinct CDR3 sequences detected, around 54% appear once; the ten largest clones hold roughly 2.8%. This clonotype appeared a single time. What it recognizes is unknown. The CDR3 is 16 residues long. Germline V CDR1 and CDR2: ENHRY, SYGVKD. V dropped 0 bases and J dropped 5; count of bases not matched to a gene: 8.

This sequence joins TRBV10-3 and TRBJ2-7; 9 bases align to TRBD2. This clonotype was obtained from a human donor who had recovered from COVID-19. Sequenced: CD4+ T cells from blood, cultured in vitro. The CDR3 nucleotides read TGTGCCATCAGTGAGTCCGGGCTAGCGGGGCGGCACGAGCAGTACTTC. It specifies CAISESGLAGRHEQYF.